Below, 5 T cell receptor beta chains from the same sample are listed, as sequenced in a study of radiotherapy plus CTLA-4 blockade in lung cancer (dated 2018 in TCRdb). Receptors were amplified or captured by the immunoSEQ multiplex PCR assay. TCRdb retrieved this table from immuneACCESS and kept in-frame rearrangements only. Not all clones are present; in checked studies, unresolved V genes account for under half, and no reason is known for the remainder. Across this sample there are 81,000 or so clones, with 70% to 85% seen only once. 0.79% of the sample rests with the top ten. Sequenced material: peripheral blood, taken from a patient treated with radiotherapy plus ipilimumab. These receptors were obtained from a human donor with non-small cell lung cancer who had stable disease on radiotherapy plus ipilimumab.

The chain employs TRBV11-2 and TRBJ2-7, with D tentatively TRBD1 (6 bases). V lost 6 bases, J lost 1 base, and 13 bases lay in between. The CDR3 length is 14 residues. Germline V gene sequence: CDR1 SGHAT, CDR2 FQNNGV. The CDR3: CASRSTGISYEQYF. In DNA form, the CDR3 reads TGTGCCAGCAGGTCTACAGGGATATCCTACGAGCAGTACTTC. Complete variable domain (other parts from reference TRBV11-2 and TRBJ2-7): EAGVAQSPRYKIIEKRQSVAFWCNPISGHATLYWYQQILGQGPKLLIQFQNNGVVDDSQLPKDRFSAERLKGVDSTLKIQPAKLEDSAVYLCASRSTGISYEQYFGPGTRLTVT.

The rearrangement links TRBV12-5 to TRBJ2-1; D ambiguous. The CDR3 runs 13 residues. Germline V CDR1 and CDR2: LGHNT, FRNRAP. Trimming removed 2 bases from V and 7 bases from J, with 9 bases in between. The CDR3: CASGLYTANEQFF. As DNA, the CDR3 is TGTGCTAGTGGTTTGTACACGGCGAATGAGCAGTTCTTC. Combining the CDR3 with reference TRBV12-5 and TRBJ2-1 gives the whole variable domain DARVTQTPRHKVTEMGQEVTMRCQPILGHNTVFWYRQTMMQGLELLAYFRNRAPLDDSGMPKDRFSAEMPDATLATLKIQPSEPRDSAVYFCASGLYTANEQFFGPGTRLTVL.

The chain has TRBV15 and TRBJ1-5; D uncertain. Per the germline V gene, CDR1 is LNHNV and CDR2 is YYDKDF (reference sequence). There are 15 residues in the CDR3. The V end lost 0 bases, the J end lost 2 bases, and 8 bases lay between the germline ends. The CDR3 spells CATSRDLRGNQPQHF. The CDR3 nucleotides read TGTGCCACCAGCAGAGATCTACGTGGCAATCAGCCCCAGCATTTT.

This rearrangement joins TRBV6-5 to TRBJ1-1; no definite D call. V lost 8 bases, J lost 6 bases, and 19 bases lay in between. Germline values: CDR1 MNHEY, CDR2 SVGAGI. This CDR3 region has 14 residues. CDR3 protein: CASVASAGEPEAFF. The CDR3 nucleotides are TGTGCCAGCGTCGCGTCAGCCGGTGAGCCTGAAGCTTTCTTT.

The chain is built from TRBV7-2 and TRBJ2-3, with a weak D call TRBD2 (7 bases). The CDR3 length is 14 residues. Germline loops: CDR1 SGHTA, CDR2 FQGNSA. Trimming left V 1 base short and J 4 bases short, with 9 bases between. CDR3: CASSLGGGADTQYF. The DNA for the CDR3 is TGTGCCAGCAGCTTAGGAGGGGGGGCAGATACGCAGTATTTT. The entire variable domain, with the rest obtained from reference TRBV7-2 and TRBJ2-3, is as follows: GAGVSQSPSNKVTEKGKDVELRCDPISGHTALYWYRQSLGQGLEFLIYFQGNSAPDKSGLPSDRFSAERTGGSVSTLTIQRTQQEDSAVYLCASSLGGGADTQYFGPGTRLTVL.